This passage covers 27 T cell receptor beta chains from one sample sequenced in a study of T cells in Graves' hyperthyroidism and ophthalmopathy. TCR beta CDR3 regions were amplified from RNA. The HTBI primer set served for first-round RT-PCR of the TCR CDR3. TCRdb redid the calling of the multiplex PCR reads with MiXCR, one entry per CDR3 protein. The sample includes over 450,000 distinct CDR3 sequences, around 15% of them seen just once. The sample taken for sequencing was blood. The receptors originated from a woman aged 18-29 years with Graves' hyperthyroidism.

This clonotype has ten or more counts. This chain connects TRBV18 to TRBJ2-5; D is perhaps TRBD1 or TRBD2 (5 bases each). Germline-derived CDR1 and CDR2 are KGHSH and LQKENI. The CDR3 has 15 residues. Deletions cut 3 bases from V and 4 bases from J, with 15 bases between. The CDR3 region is CASSPGTHQGETQYF. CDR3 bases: TGTGCCAGCTCACCCGGGACCCATCAGGGAGAGACCCAGTACTTC.

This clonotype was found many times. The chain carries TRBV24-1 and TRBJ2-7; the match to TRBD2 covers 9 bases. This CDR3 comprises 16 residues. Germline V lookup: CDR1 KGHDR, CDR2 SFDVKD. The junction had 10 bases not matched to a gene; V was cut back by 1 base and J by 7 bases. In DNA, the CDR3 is TGTGCCACCAGTGATTTACCAGCGGGAGGTTGTGGGGAGCAGTACGTC. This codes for CATSDLPAGGCGEQYV.

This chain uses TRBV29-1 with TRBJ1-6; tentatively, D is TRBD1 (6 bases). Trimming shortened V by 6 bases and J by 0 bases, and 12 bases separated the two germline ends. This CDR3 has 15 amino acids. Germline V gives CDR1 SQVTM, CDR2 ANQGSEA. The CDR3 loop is CSVTPRGSYNSPLHF. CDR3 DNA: TGCAGCGTGACCCCCAGGGGCTCCTATAATTCACCCCTCCACTTT.

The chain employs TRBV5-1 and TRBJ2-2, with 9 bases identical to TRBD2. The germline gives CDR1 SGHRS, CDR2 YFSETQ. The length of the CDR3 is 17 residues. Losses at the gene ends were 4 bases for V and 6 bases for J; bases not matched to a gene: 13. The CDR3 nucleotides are TGCGCCAGCAGCCCGGGACTAGCACCAAAGGGAGCCGGGGAGCTGTTTTTT. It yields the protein CASSPGLAPKGAGELFF. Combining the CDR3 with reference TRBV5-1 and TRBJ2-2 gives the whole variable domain KAGVTQTPRYLIKTRGQQVTLSCSPISGHRSVSWYQQTPGQGLQFLFEYFSETQRNKGNFPGRFSGRQFSNSRSEMNVSTLELGDSALYLCASSPGLAPKGAGELFFGEGSRLTVL.

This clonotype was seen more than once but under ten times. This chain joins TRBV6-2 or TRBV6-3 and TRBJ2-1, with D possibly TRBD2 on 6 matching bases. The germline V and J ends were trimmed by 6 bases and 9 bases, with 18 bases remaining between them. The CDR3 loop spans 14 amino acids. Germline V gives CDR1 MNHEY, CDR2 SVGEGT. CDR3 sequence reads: CASSVAVHGIEQFF. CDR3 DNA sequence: TGTGCCAGCAGCGTAGCGGTCCATGGCATTGAGCAGTTCTTC.

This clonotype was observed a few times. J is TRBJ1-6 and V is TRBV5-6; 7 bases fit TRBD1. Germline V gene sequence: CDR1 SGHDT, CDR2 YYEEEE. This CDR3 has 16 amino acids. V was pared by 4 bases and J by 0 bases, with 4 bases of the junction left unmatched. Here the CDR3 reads CASSPTGSSYNSPLHF. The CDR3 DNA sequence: TGTGCCAGCAGCCCGACAGGGAGCTCCTATAATTCACCCCTCCACTTT.

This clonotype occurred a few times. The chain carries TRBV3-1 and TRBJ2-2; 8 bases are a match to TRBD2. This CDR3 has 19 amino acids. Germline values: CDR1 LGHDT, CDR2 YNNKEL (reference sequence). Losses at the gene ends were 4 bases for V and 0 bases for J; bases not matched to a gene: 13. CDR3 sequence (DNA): TGTGCCAGCAGCCGCCTCCCGTTCGCGGGAGGTACGAACACCGGGGAGCTGTTTTTT. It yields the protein CASSRLPFAGGTNTGELFF.

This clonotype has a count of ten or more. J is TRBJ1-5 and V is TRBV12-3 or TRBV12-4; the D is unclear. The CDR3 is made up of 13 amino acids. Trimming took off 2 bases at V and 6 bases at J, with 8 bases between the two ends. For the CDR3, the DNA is TGTGCCAGCAGTTTAACGGCATCTCAGCCCCAGCATTTT. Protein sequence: CASSLTASQPQHF.

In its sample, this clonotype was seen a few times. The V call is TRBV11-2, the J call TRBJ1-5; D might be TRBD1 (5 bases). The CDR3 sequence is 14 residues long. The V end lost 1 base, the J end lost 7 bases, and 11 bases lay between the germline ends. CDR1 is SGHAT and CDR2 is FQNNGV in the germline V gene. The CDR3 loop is CASSLGNGDQPQHF. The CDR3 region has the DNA TGTGCCAGCAGCTTAGGCAACGGGGACCAGCCCCAGCATTTT.

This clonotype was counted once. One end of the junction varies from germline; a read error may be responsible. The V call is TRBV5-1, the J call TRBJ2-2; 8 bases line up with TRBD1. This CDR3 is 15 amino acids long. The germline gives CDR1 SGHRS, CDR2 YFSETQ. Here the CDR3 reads CASSSWTGRAGELFF. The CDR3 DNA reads TGTGCCAGCAGCTCGTGGACAGGGCGGGCCGGGGAGCTGTTTTTT.

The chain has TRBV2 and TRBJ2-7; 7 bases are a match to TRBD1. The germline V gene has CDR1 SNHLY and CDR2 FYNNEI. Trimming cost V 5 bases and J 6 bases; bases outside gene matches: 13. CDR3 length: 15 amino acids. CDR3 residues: CASSQTGPQLGEQYV. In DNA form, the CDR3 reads TGTGCCAGCAGTCAGACAGGGCCCCAACTTGGCGAGCAGTACGTC.

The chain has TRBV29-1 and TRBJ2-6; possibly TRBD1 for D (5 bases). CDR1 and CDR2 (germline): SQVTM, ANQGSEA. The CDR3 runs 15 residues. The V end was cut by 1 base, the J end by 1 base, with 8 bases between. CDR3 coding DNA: TGCAGCGTTGAAGGGCAGGGATCTGGGGCCAACGTCCTGACTTTC. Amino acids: CSVEGQGSGANVLTF.

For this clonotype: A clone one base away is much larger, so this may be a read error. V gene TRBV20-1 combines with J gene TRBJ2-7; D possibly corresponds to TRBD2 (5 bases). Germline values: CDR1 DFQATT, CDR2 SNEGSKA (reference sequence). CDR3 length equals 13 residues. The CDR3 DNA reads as TGCAGTACTAGAGGCGCTCCGGGCTACGAGCAGTACTTC. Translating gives CSTRGAPGYEQYF.

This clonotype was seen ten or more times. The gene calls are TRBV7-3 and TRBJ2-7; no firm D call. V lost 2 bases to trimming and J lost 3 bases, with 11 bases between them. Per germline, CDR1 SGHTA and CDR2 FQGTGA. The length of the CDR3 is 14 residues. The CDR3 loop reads CASSLGVHGYEQYF. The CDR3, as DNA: TGTGCCAGCAGCTTAGGAGTACATGGCTACGAGCAGTACTTC.

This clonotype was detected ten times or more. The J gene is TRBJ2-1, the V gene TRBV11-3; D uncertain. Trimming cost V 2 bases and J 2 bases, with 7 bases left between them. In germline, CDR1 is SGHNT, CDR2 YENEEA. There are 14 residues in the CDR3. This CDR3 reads CASSLSMTYNEQFF. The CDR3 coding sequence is TGTGCCAGCAGCTTATCGATGACCTACAATGAGCAGTTCTTC.

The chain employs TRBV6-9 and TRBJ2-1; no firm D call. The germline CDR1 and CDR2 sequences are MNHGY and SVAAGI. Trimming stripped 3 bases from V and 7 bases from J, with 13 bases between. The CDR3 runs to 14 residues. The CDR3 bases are TGTGCCAGCAGTTACAGTACAGTCTGGAATGAGCAGTTCTTC. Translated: CASSYSTVWNEQFF.

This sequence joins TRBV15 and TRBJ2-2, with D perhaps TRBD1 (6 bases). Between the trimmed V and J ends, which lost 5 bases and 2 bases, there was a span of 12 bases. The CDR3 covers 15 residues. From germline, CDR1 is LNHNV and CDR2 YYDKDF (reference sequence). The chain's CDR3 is CATSRDITNTGELFF. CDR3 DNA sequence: TGTGCCACCAGCCGGGACATAACAAACACCGGGGAGCTGTTTTTT. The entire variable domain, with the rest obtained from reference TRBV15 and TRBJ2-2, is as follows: DAMVIQNPRYQVTQFGKPVTLSCSQTLNHNVMYWYQQKSSQAPKLLFHYYDKDFNNEADTPDNFQSRRPNTSFCFLDIRSPGLGDTAMYLCATSRDITNTGELFFGEGSRLTVL.

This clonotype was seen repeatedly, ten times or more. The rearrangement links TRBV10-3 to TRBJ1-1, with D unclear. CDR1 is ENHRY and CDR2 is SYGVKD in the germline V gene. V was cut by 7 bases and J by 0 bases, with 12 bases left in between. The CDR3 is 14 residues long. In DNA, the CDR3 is TGTGCCATCACCCACGGGGTCTTGAACACTGAAGCTTTCTTT. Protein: CAITHGVLNTEAFF.

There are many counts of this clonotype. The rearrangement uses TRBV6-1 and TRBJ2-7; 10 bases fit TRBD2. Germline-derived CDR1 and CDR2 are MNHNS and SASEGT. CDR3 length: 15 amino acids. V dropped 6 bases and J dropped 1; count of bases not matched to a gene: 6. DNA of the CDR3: TGTGCCAGCAGGAGACTAGCGGGTACGTCCTACGAGCAGTACGTC. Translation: CASRRLAGTSYEQYV.

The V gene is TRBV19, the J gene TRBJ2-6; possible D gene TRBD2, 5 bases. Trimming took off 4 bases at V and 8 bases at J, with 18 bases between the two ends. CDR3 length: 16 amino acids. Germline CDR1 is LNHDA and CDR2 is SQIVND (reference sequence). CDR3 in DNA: TGTGCCAGTAGTAGTATGGAGGACGAGTATACCAACGTCCTGACTTTC. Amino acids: CASSSMEDEYTNVLTF.

The CDR3 sequence: CASSFSFGWDGYTF. The CDR3 coding sequence is TGTGCCAGCAGCTTTAGTTTCGGATGGGATGGCTACACCTTC. V usage is TRBV7-2 and J usage is TRBJ1-2; no firm D call. Trimming left V 3 bases short and J 6 bases short, with 14 bases between. CDR3 size: 14 residues. In germline, CDR1 is SGHTA, CDR2 FQGNSA.

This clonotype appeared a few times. The CDR3 loop is CASSYRGHGELFF. The CDR3 region has the DNA TGTGCCAGCAGCTATAGGGGGCACGGGGAGCTGTTTTTT. This chain uses TRBV11-3 with TRBJ2-2; 7 bases align to TRBD1. Per the germline V gene, CDR1 is SGHNT and CDR2 is YENEEA. V gave up 4 bases and J gave up 7 bases; unmatched junction bases: 3. The CDR3 covers 13 residues.

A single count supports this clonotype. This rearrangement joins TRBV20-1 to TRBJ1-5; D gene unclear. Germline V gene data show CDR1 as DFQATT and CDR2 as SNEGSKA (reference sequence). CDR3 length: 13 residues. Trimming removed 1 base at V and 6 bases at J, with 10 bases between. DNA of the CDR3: TGCAGTGCTAGAGGAGAGTCAGGTCAGCCCCAGCATTTT. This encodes CSARGESGQPQHF.

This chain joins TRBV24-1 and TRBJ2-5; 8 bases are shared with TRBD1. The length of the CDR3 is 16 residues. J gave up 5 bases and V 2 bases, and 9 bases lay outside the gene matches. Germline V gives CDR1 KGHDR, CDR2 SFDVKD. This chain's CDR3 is CATSDWGKTGVETQYF. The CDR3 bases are TGTGCCACCAGTGATTGGGGAAAGACAGGGGTGGAGACCCAGTACTTC.

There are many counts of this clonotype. The CDR3 sequence is CAWSILAGGTDTQYF. The CDR3, as DNA: TGTGCCTGGAGTATTCTGGCGGGAGGAACAGATACGCAGTATTTT. J is TRBJ2-3 and V is TRBV30; 8 bases are shared with TRBD2. The CDR3 length is 15 residues. V shed 2 bases and J 3 bases; nucleotides not matched to a gene: 7. The germline gives CDR1 GTSNPN, CDR2 SVGIG (reference sequence).

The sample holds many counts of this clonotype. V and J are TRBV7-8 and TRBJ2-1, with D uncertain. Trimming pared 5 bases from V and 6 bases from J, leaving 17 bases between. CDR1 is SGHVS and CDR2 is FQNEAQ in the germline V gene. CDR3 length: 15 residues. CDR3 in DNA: TGTGCCAGCAGCAAACGACCAGGACCCCGCAATGAGCAGTTCTTC. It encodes CASSKRPGPRNEQFF.

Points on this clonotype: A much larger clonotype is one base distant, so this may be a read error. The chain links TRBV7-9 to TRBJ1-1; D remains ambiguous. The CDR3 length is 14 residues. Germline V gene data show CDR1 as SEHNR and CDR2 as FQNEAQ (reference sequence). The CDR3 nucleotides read TGTGCCAGCAGCCTGGCCCACATGAACACTGAAGCTCTCTTT. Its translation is CASSLAHMNTEALF.